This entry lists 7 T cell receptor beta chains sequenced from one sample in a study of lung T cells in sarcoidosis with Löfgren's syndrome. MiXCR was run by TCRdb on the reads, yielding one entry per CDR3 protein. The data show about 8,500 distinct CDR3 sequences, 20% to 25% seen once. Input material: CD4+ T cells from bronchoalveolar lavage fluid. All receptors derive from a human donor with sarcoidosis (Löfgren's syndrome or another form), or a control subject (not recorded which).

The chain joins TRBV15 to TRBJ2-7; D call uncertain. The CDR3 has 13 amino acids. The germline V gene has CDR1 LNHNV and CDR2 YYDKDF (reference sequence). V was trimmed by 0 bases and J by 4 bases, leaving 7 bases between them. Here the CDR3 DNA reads TGTGCCACCAGCAGAGATAGGCGATACGAGCAGTACTTC. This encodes CATSRDRRYEQYF.

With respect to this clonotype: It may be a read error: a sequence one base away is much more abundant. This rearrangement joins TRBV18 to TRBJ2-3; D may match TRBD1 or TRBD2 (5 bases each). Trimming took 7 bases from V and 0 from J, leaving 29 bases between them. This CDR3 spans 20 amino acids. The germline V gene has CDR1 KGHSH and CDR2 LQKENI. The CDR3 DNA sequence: TGTGCCAGCTTACCCCGGGGCCTCGCGAACCCGGCCGTGAGCACAGATACGCAGTATTTT. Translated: CASLPRGLANPAVSTDTQYF.

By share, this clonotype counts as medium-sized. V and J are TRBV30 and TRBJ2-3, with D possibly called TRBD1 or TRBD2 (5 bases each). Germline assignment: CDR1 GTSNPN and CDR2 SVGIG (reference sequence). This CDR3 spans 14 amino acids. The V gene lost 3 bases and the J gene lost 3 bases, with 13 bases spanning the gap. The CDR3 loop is CAWSWGLVTDTQYF. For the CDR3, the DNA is TGTGCCTGGAGCTGGGGGTTGGTAACAGATACGCAGTATTTT.

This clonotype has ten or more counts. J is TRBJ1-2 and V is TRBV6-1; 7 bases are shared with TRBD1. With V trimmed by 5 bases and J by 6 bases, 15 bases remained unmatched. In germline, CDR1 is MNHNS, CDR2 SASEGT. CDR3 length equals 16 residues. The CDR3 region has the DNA TGTGCCAGCAGTAACCTCGGTGTCGACAGGGTGCATGGCTACACCTTC. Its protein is CASSNLGVDRVHGYTF.

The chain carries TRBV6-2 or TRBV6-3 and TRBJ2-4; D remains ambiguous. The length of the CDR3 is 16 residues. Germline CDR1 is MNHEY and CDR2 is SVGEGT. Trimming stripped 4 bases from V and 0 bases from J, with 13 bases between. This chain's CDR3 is CASSSHTRLAKNIQYF. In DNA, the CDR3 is TGTGCCAGCAGTTCCCACACCAGGCTAGCCAAAAACATTCAGTACTTC.

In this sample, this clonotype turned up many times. The DNA for the CDR3 is TGTGCCAGCAGCTTATTCAGCAACAATGAGCAGTTCTTC. Its translation is CASSLFSNNEQFF. This chain connects TRBV7-2 to TRBJ2-1; no firm D call. This CDR3 has 13 amino acids. Per the germline V gene, CDR1 is SGHTA and CDR2 is FQGNSA. V lost 2 bases, J lost 5 bases, and 7 bases lay in between.

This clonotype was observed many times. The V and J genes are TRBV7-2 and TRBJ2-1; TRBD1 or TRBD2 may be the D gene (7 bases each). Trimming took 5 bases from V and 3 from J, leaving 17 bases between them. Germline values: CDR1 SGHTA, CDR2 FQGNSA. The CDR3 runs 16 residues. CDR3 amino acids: CASSAGGTARYNEQFF. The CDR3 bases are TGTGCCAGCAGCGCCGGGGGGACAGCCCGCTACAATGAGCAGTTCTTC.